This T cell receptor beta chain is from a study of spatial heterogeneity in lung cancer. This clonotype was observed at least ten times. TCRdb called the 5' RACE reads again in MiXCR, with one record for every CDR3 protein. Among about 12,000 distinct CDR3 sequences listed, 12% to 15% were seen once. Time point denoted: sample taken at primary tumor resection. No cells were sorted before sequencing. The whole RNA sequenced was extracted from tumor, nontumor lung or frozen PBMC. The donors, around 71 patients with untreated early-stage non-small cell lung cancer, provided the samples. The sequences come from PBMCs, collected at surgery. The clonotype comes from a male donor with early-stage non-small cell lung cancer.

For the CDR3, the DNA is TGTGCCAGCAGAACTAGCGGGGGCCCTTACGAGCAGTACTTC. Protein: CASRTSGGPYEQYF. The chain uses TRBV6-2 or TRBV6-3 and TRBJ2-7; 11 positions match TRBD2. The V segment lost 6 bases and the J segment 4 bases; nucleotides outside the gene matches: 5. The germline V gene has CDR1 MNHEY and CDR2 SVGEGT. There are 14 residues in the CDR3.